Listed below are T cell receptor beta chains from one sample, sequenced in a study of regulatory T cells in long-lasting Graves disease. TCRdb re-analysed the multiplex PCR reads in MiXCR, keeping a single row per CDR3 protein. The top ten clones hold around 23% of a sample with 400,000 to 500,000 distinct CDR3 sequences, roughly 17% of them seen once. This sample also belongs to another study, concerning T cells in Graves' hyperthyroidism and ophthalmopathy.

The source was peripheral blood mononuclear cells (PBMCs), collected at new diagnosis, from a patient treated with antithyroid drugs. These receptor sequences come from a woman aged 18-29 years with Graves disease. Both conserved end residues are part of each CDR3. Each record gives: V gene, clone size, J gene, D gene, CDR3 DNA, CDR3 protein. The D gene is left open where the match is weak. Rows give clone size only sometimes, using once, few, many, or a class for an expanded clone.

v_gene: TRBV7-3; abundance: .; j_gene: TRBJ2-7; d_gene: TRBD1; CDR3nt: TGTGCCAGCAGCTCGGGACAGGGGTCCGACGAGCAGTACTTC; CDR3aa: CASSSGQGSDEQYF
v_gene: TRBV20-1; abundance: many; j_gene: TRBJ2-7; d_gene: .; CDR3nt: TGCAGTGCTAGAGATCGGGACACAGGGCAGTACGAGCAGTACTTC; CDR3aa: CSARDRDTGQYEQYF
v_gene: TRBV6-1; abundance: many; j_gene: TRBJ1-2; d_gene: .; CDR3nt: TGTGCCAGCAGTGAGCAGGGGAGCTATGGCTACACCTTC; CDR3aa: CASSEQGSYGYTF
v_gene: TRBV27; abundance: .; j_gene: TRBJ2-7; d_gene: TRBD2; CDR3nt: TGTGCCAGCAGTTTTGACGCCGGGACTAGCGACTACGAGCAGTACTTC; CDR3aa: CASSFDAGTSDYEQYF
v_gene: TRBV3-1; abundance: few; j_gene: TRBJ2-3; d_gene: .; CDR3nt: TGTGCCAGCAGCCAAGATATGGGAACGGGGACAGATACGCAGTATTTT; CDR3aa: CASSQDMGTGTDTQYF
v_gene: TRBV12-3/TRBV12-4; abundance: many; j_gene: TRBJ1-1; d_gene: .; CDR3nt: TGTGCCGTCCGAGGGGCTGGTGAAGCTTTCTTT; CDR3aa: CAVRGAGEAFF
v_gene: TRBV2; abundance: many; j_gene: TRBJ2-3; d_gene: .; CDR3nt: TGTGCCAGCAGTGAATCCGGGACCGCCTCCACAGATACGCAGTATTTT; CDR3aa: CASSESGTASTDTQYF
v_gene: TRBV15; abundance: few; j_gene: TRBJ1-5; d_gene: TRBD1; CDR3nt: TGTGCCACCAGCAGAGCAGGGACAGGGTATCAGCCCCAGCATTTT; CDR3aa: CATSRAGTGYQPQHF
v_gene: TRBV6-1; abundance: few; j_gene: TRBJ2-7; d_gene: .; CDR3nt: TGTGCCAGCAGTGAGAGATCAGGGACAAAGTACTTC; CDR3aa: CASSERSGTKYF
v_gene: TRBV27; abundance: many; j_gene: TRBJ2-7; d_gene: .; CDR3nt: TGTGCCAGCAGTGCCTTGGGATACTACGAGCAGTACTTC; CDR3aa: CASSALGYYEQYF
v_gene: TRBV7-9; abundance: .; j_gene: TRBJ2-1; d_gene: .; CDR3nt: TGTGCCAGCAGCCAGTACGGGGAGCAGTTCTTC; CDR3aa: CASSQYGEQFF
v_gene: TRBV27; abundance: few; j_gene: TRBJ2-1; d_gene: .; CDR3nt: TGTGCCAGCAGCCGAACGGGAGAAGGAATCAATGAGCAGTTCTTC; CDR3aa: CASSRTGEGINEQFF
v_gene: TRBV6-4; abundance: few; j_gene: TRBJ2-3; d_gene: .; CDR3nt: TGTGCCAGCAGTGTCCAGGGGGGGCGTGTGGATACGCAGTATTTT; CDR3aa: CASSVQGGRVDTQYF
v_gene: TRBV2; abundance: many; j_gene: TRBJ2-3; d_gene: TRBD2; CDR3nt: TGTGCCAGCAGATTTAGCGGGAGTGGCCCAGATACGCAGTATTTT; CDR3aa: CASRFSGSGPDTQYF
v_gene: TRBV29-1; abundance: .; j_gene: TRBJ2-1; d_gene: TRBD2; CDR3nt: TGCAGCGTTGGAGGACTAGTGGGCTACAATGAGCAGTTCTTC; CDR3aa: CSVGGLVGYNEQFF
v_gene: TRBV2; abundance: few; j_gene: TRBJ1-2; d_gene: .; CDR3nt: TGTGCCAGCAGTCCTGATAGGGGCGCTAACTATGGCTACACCTTC; CDR3aa: CASSPDRGANYGYTF
v_gene: TRBV5-6; abundance: .; j_gene: TRBJ2-1; d_gene: .; CDR3nt: TGTGCCAGCAGCTTGTCTTTCGTTCAGTTAGACAATGAGCAGTTCTTC; CDR3aa: CASSLSFVQLDNEQFF
v_gene: TRBV6-1; abundance: .; j_gene: TRBJ1-1; d_gene: .; CDR3nt: TGTGCCAGCAGTGATGGGGCAGCAGGCGTGGCTTTCTTT; CDR3aa: CASSDGAAGVAFF
v_gene: TRBV5-1; abundance: many; j_gene: TRBJ1-1; d_gene: .; CDR3nt: TGCGCCAGCAGCCAGGATTTGAACACTGAAGCTTTCTTT; CDR3aa: CASSQDLNTEAFF
v_gene: TRBV10-3; abundance: few; j_gene: TRBJ2-1; d_gene: TRBD2; CDR3nt: TGTGCCATCCTCCCTAGCGGAGGGGATGAGCAGTTCTTC; CDR3aa: CAILPSGGDEQFF
v_gene: TRBV20-1; abundance: many; j_gene: TRBJ2-3; d_gene: .; CDR3nt: TGCAGTTCTGCCAACGACACAGATACGCAGTATTTT; CDR3aa: CSSANDTDTQYF
v_gene: TRBV27; abundance: .; j_gene: TRBJ2-1; d_gene: .; CDR3nt: TGTGCCAGCTCAATGGCATACTACAATGAGCAGTTCTTC; CDR3aa: CASSMAYYNEQFF
v_gene: TRBV2; abundance: .; j_gene: TRBJ2-5; d_gene: TRBD1; CDR3nt: TGTGCCAGCAGTGTAAAAGGGGGCGCGGAGACCCAGTACTTC; CDR3aa: CASSVKGGAETQYF
v_gene: TRBV10-2; abundance: many; j_gene: TRBJ2-1; d_gene: TRBD2; CDR3nt: TGCGCCAGCAGTTCCGTAGCGGGGGTCTACAATGAGCAGTTCTTC; CDR3aa: CASSSVAGVYNEQFF
v_gene: TRBV19; abundance: .; j_gene: TRBJ2-3; d_gene: .; CDR3nt: TGTGCCAGTAGTATATGGGGAGATACGCAGTATTTT; CDR3aa: CASSIWGDTQYF
v_gene: TRBV5-1; abundance: few; j_gene: TRBJ2-1; d_gene: .; CDR3nt: TGCGCCAGCAGCCCTGGGGGCAGGGATTGGCAGTTCTTC; CDR3aa: CASSPGGRDWQFF
v_gene: TRBV28; abundance: .; j_gene: TRBJ1-1; d_gene: .; CDR3nt: TGTGCCAGCAGTTCCCTCTTCTCTTCCGCTGAAGCTTTCTTT; CDR3aa: CASSSLFSSAEAFF
v_gene: TRBV28; abundance: many; j_gene: TRBJ2-2; d_gene: .; CDR3nt: TGTGCCAGCACGAACCCTACAGGGTTAGGCGGGGAGCTGTTTTTT; CDR3aa: CASTNPTGLGGELFF
v_gene: TRBV13; abundance: many; j_gene: TRBJ2-1; d_gene: TRBD1; CDR3nt: TGTGCCAGCAGCTCCGGGACAGAAACCTTGAGCTCCTACAATGAGCAGTTCTTC; CDR3aa: CASSSGTETLSSYNEQFF
v_gene: TRBV5-1; abundance: few; j_gene: TRBJ2-3; d_gene: TRBD2; CDR3nt: TGCGCCAGCAGCTTGGCCCGGACTAGCGGGAGCCCAGATACGCAGTATTTT; CDR3aa: CASSLARTSGSPDTQYF
v_gene: TRBV18; abundance: few; j_gene: TRBJ2-3; d_gene: .; CDR3nt: TGTGCCAGCTCACCTTCTCCGCCAGGGCCAGATACGCAGTATTTT; CDR3aa: CASSPSPPGPDTQYF
v_gene: TRBV24-1; abundance: many; j_gene: TRBJ2-1; d_gene: TRBD2; CDR3nt: TGTGCCACCAGCGACTGGACTAGCGGGAGTTCCTATGAGCAGTTCTTC; CDR3aa: CATSDWTSGSSYEQFF
v_gene: TRBV28; abundance: once; j_gene: TRBJ2-3; d_gene: .; CDR3nt: TGTGCCAGCAGTTCCCCTTTTCTCCCAGATACGCAGTATTTT; CDR3aa: CASSSPFLPDTQYF
v_gene: TRBV7-9; abundance: many; j_gene: TRBJ2-1; d_gene: .; CDR3nt: TGCGCCAGCAGCTTGGGACCACCGATTTACAATGAGCAGTTCTTC; CDR3aa: CASSLGPPIYNEQFF
v_gene: TRBV28; abundance: many; j_gene: TRBJ2-7; d_gene: TRBD2; CDR3nt: TGTGCCAGCAGTTTATGGTTAGCGGGAGGTTCGTCGCGGGAGCAGTACTTC; CDR3aa: CASSLWLAGGSSREQYF
v_gene: TRBV12-3/TRBV12-4; abundance: few; j_gene: TRBJ2-1; d_gene: TRBD2; CDR3nt: TGTGCCAGCAGTTTTCAGGGGACTAGCGGGGGGAACTCCTACAATGAGCAGTTCTTC; CDR3aa: CASSFQGTSGGNSYNEQFF
v_gene: TRBV6-1; abundance: many; j_gene: TRBJ1-1; d_gene: TRBD1; CDR3nt: TGTGCCAGCAGATGGACAGGGACCACTGAAGCTTTCTTT; CDR3aa: CASRWTGTTEAFF
v_gene: TRBV20-1; abundance: .; j_gene: TRBJ2-7; d_gene: .; CDR3nt: TGCAGTGCTAGAGTGGCAGGGGCGATTTCTACCTACGAGCAGTACTTC; CDR3aa: CSARVAGAISTYEQYF
v_gene: TRBV3-1; abundance: many; j_gene: TRBJ1-5; d_gene: .; CDR3nt: TGTGCCAGCAGTCTCAGCAGTAGCAATCAGCCCCAGCATTTT; CDR3aa: CASSLSSSNQPQHF
v_gene: TRBV7-8; abundance: many; j_gene: TRBJ1-2; d_gene: TRBD1; CDR3nt: TGTGCCAGCAGCCGTAAACCGGGACAGGGGACGATTGACTATGGCTACACCTTC; CDR3aa: CASSRKPGQGTIDYGYTF
v_gene: TRBV7-2; abundance: many; j_gene: TRBJ2-7; d_gene: .; CDR3nt: TGTGCCAGCAGCTTCGACCCCGCCTACGAGCAGTACTTC; CDR3aa: CASSFDPAYEQYF
v_gene: TRBV28; abundance: .; j_gene: TRBJ2-1; d_gene: TRBD2; CDR3nt: TGTGCCAGCAGTTTTGGTGGGAGCGGGAGGGCCGGTGAGCAGCTCTTC; CDR3aa: CASSFGGSGRAGEQLF
v_gene: TRBV19; abundance: .; j_gene: TRBJ2-4; d_gene: .; CDR3nt: TGTGCCAGTAAATCTGGACAGGGAGGGTTTGCAGCCAAAAACATTCAGTACTTC; CDR3aa: CASKSGQGGFAAKNIQYF
v_gene: TRBV28; abundance: many; j_gene: TRBJ2-3; d_gene: .; CDR3nt: TGTGCCAGCAGCCCCCCCGGTGATACGCAGTATTTT; CDR3aa: CASSPPGDTQYF
v_gene: TRBV6-1; abundance: few; j_gene: TRBJ1-5; d_gene: .; CDR3nt: TGTGCCAGCAGTGAAGCCCGCCGACATAACAATCAGCCCCAGCATTTT; CDR3aa: CASSEARRHNNQPQHF
v_gene: TRBV28; abundance: .; j_gene: TRBJ1-6; d_gene: .; CDR3nt: TGTGCCAGCAGCTCAGGACTTACCCCATATAATCCACCCCTCCACTTT; CDR3aa: CASSSGLTPYNPPLHF
v_gene: TRBV19; abundance: few; j_gene: TRBJ2-3; d_gene: .; CDR3nt: TGTGCCAGTAGTATCGGAACCCTCGGACATACCGAGCAGTATTTT; CDR3aa: CASSIGTLGHTEQYF
v_gene: TRBV13; abundance: few; j_gene: TRBJ2-1; d_gene: TRBD2; CDR3nt: TGTGCCAGCAGATTTGGGCTAGCGGGAGGGAACAATGAGCAGTTCTTC; CDR3aa: CASRFGLAGGNNEQFF
v_gene: TRBV13; abundance: few; j_gene: TRBJ2-3; d_gene: .; CDR3nt: TGTGCCAGCAGCGTACGGGGATTGACAGATACGCAGTATTTT; CDR3aa: CASSVRGLTDTQYF
v_gene: TRBV7-9; abundance: many; j_gene: TRBJ2-3; d_gene: TRBD1; CDR3nt: TGTGCCAGCAGCTTCAGACAGGGGAGCTCAGATACGCAGTATTTT; CDR3aa: CASSFRQGSSDTQYF
v_gene: TRBV28; abundance: few; j_gene: TRBJ2-1; d_gene: TRBD2; CDR3nt: TGTGCCAGCAGGGGTAGCGGGTGGGCCTACAATGAGCAGTTCTTC; CDR3aa: CASRGSGWAYNEQFF
v_gene: TRBV13; abundance: .; j_gene: TRBJ1-2; d_gene: TRBD1; CDR3nt: TGTGCCAGCAGCCTCACAGGGGACCCCTATGGCTACACCTTC; CDR3aa: CASSLTGDPYGYTF
v_gene: TRBV19; abundance: .; j_gene: TRBJ2-1; d_gene: .; CDR3nt: TGTGCCAGTAGTATCCCGTTGGGTAGGGCCAGCAATGAGCAGTTCTTC; CDR3aa: CASSIPLGRASNEQFF
v_gene: TRBV12-3/TRBV12-4; abundance: many; j_gene: TRBJ1-1; d_gene: .; CDR3nt: TGTGCCAGCAGTCCCCGCGGTGCAGGTGGGATAGGCACTGAAGCTTTCTTT; CDR3aa: CASSPRGAGGIGTEAFF
v_gene: TRBV27; abundance: .; j_gene: TRBJ2-7; d_gene: TRBD1; CDR3nt: TGTGCCAACAGTAACCACAGGGGCTCCTACGGGCAGTACTTC; CDR3aa: CANSNHRGSYGQYF
v_gene: TRBV3-1; abundance: many; j_gene: TRBJ2-1; d_gene: .; CDR3nt: TGTGCCAGCAGCCAAGAAATCGGCGGTGGGTACAATGAGCAGTTCTTC; CDR3aa: CASSQEIGGGYNEQFF
v_gene: TRBV2; abundance: many; j_gene: TRBJ2-7; d_gene: .; CDR3nt: TGTGCCAGCAGTGAGGGTTCGCTCTTACACGAGCAGTACTTC; CDR3aa: CASSEGSLLHEQYF